The present TCR beta chain was sequenced within a study of glioma-infiltrating T cells after dendritic cell vaccination (dated by TCRdb to 2015 to 2016). Study-wide context: The cohort included roughly 15 glioblastoma patients drawn from Phase I and II dendritic cell vaccination trials, of whom 9 were newly diagnosed and 6 had recurrent disease. Deep sequencing of TCR beta CDR3 regions was used to quantify tumor-infiltrating lymphocyte content and compare tumor and blood repertoires in dendritic cell-vaccinated glioblastoma patients. To make the vaccine, monocyte-derived dendritic cells were cultured for 6 to 7 days with IL-4 and GM-CSF and then pulsed overnight with autologous tumor lysate. Autologous tumor lysate-pulsed dendritic cell vaccination was administered to the patients between about 2003 and 2013. Each patient got three intradermal injections of the dendritic cell vaccine, spaced at biweekly intervals, in the arm below the axilla. Survival after dendritic cell vaccination was correlated with TCR sequencing metrics such as TIL content and the overlap between tumor and blood repertoires. The study at large found these results: The cohort was small and heterogeneous, only a few patients had full blood and tumor sets, and even fewer had initial-recurrent tumor pairs. TCR clonality showed no direct relationship with survival, which suggests that a diverse polyclonal response may matter. The three-group TCR overlap response model was described as speculative and requiring prospective validation. Longer time to progression and overall survival after dendritic cell vaccination were predicted by higher estimated pretreatment TIL content.

Selection of patients required sufficient residual fresh-frozen tumor tissue and over two years of available survival data. An isocitrate dehydrogenase mutation was not carried by any of the glioblastoma patients, although molecular status was otherwise variable. PBMC collection took place before vaccination, two weeks after the third vaccination, and at tumor progression if progression occurred. The Qiagen DNeasy Blood extraction Kit was used to extract genomic DNA. As concerns this clone: It lacks a known antigen. Per-base qualities were not stored, and no clone one base away is much larger.

Sequences MGHDK (CDR1) and SYGVNS (CDR2) are obtained from the germline V gene. V is cut back by 6 bases and J by 3 bases, with 5 bases in the junction unmatched. Counted from cysteine to phenylalanine, this CDR3 has 14 amino acids. Only the CDR3 DNA is retained, 42 bases long and in frame from the first base. Using the immunoSEQ assay, TCRB CDR3 regions were amplified from roughly 1.8 micrograms of genomic DNA, or from all available DNA when less than that was on hand. Multiplex PCR used 60 forward primers for TCR V beta segments and 13 reverse primers for J beta segments. Synthetic control templates were spiked into each sample at limiting dilution to estimate reads per starting template. The Illumina HiSeq System generated 87 bp sequencing reads. The paper's data handling went like this. PCR and sequencing errors were removed by a nearest neighbor algorithm that merged closely related sequences. TCR overlap was measured as the percentage of unique tumor TCR beta sequences also present in the same patient's peripheral blood. TCRdb carries this immuneACCESS record with in-frame sequences only. Its versions omit some clonotypes, under half of them owing to an unresolved V gene in the studies checked, with the rest unexplained. The V and J calls and clone size were taken over from that table, and D and trimming were inferred from the DNA. Counted in this sample were around 96,000 clones; approximately 81% of them appeared once. Together, the top ten hold nearly 6% of the sample.

This TCR came from a human donor with glioblastoma. The chain is made from TRBV25-1 and TRBJ1-1, with 9 bases matching TRBD1. The input for sequencing was blood, taken before dendritic cell vaccination. The nucleotide sequence reads TGTGCCAGCAGGGGGACAGGGTATTACACTGAAGCTTTCTTT. Translated, it gives CASRGTGYYTEAFF.